What follows are 27 T cell receptor beta chains derived from one specimen sequenced in a study of shared clonotypes between healthy human individuals. The protocol was immunoSEQ multiplex PCR, while the TCRdb copy is restricted to in-frame clones and leaves out a portion. The repertoire holds some 1,900,000 clones, with roughly 94% as singletons. CD45RO-negative, CCR7-positively selected cells formed the naive CD8 fraction, excluding terminally differentiated effector memory CD45RA+ cells. What was sequenced was naive CD8+ T cells sorted from blood. These receptors came from a man between 18 and 29 years old in good health.

On this clone itself: This sample includes further DNA sequences coding for the same CDR3. This sequence joins TRBV28 and TRBJ1-2, with 7 bases that match TRBD1. The germline V gene has CDR1 MDHEN and CDR2 SYDVKM. V lost 5 bases to trimming and J lost 2 bases; unmatched junction nucleotides: 2. The CDR3 is 13 amino acids. The CDR3 spells CASSQTGNYGYTF. CDR3 nucleotides: TGTGCCAGCAGTCAGACAGGGAACTATGGCTACACCTTC.

This sequence joins TRBV6-4 and TRBJ2-1; 9 bases line up with TRBD2. CDR1 and CDR2 from the germline V gene are MRHNA and SNTAGT. This CDR3 has 14 residues. With V trimmed by 3 bases and J by 8 bases, 5 bases remained unmatched. The CDR3 region is CASSESGGRDEQFF. CDR3 coding DNA: TGTGCCAGCAGTGAAAGCGGGGGGCGGGATGAGCAGTTCTTC.

Comment on this clone: The same CDR3 also results from other DNA sequences found in this sample. The chain recombines TRBV6-6 with TRBJ1-5; no reliable D call. V lost 0 bases and J 1 base, leaving 1 base between the germline ends. The germline V gene encodes CDR1 MNHNY and CDR2 SVGAGI (reference sequence). The CDR3 is made up of 13 amino acids. The CDR3 here is CASSYSSNQPQHF. The DNA for the CDR3 is TGTGCCAGCAGTTACTCCAGCAATCAGCCCCAGCATTTT.

The chain combines TRBV5-4 with TRBJ1-1; D uncertain. V lost 0 bases and J lost 5, with 5 bases in between. This CDR3 has 12 residues. Germline CDR1 reads SGHNT; CDR2 reads YYREEE (reference sequence). The CDR3 nucleotides are TGTGCCAGCAGCTTGGAGGTGACTGAAGCTTTCTTT. Translated, it gives CASSLEVTEAFF.

V is TRBV5-8 and J is TRBJ1-5, with 11 bases lining up with TRBD1. The junction had 6 bases not matched to a gene; V was cut back by 4 bases and J by 3 bases. The CDR3 covers 16 residues. Germline V CDR1 and CDR2: SGHTS, YDEGEE. The chain's CDR3 is CASSLGTGGDNQPQHF. CDR3 nucleotides: TGTGCCAGCAGCCTGGGGACAGGGGGTGACAATCAGCCCCAGCATTTT.

This chain links TRBV29-1 with TRBJ2-7; D might be TRBD1 or TRBD2, each matching 5 bases. CDR1 and CDR2 (germline): SQVTM, ANQGSEA. This CDR3 has 13 residues. V was trimmed by 5 bases and J by 2 bases, leaving 13 bases between them. In nucleotides, the CDR3 is TGCAGCGTTACCCGGGACGGAACCTACGAGCAGTACTTC. Encoded protein: CSVTRDGTYEQYF.

With regard to this clone: This sample also contains other DNA sequences that code for the same CDR3. This chain joins TRBV9 and TRBJ2-7; no firm D call. The CDR3 has 13 residues. V was pared by 3 bases and J by 1 base, with 8 bases between. The V gene's germline CDR1 is SGDLS and CDR2 YYNGEE. The CDR3 region has the DNA TGTGCCAGCAGCGCCTCGCCTTCCTACGAGCAGTACTTC. Protein product: CASSASPSYEQYF. The full variable domain, its missing parts supplied by reference TRBV9 and TRBJ2-7, is DSGVTQTPKHLITATGQRVTLRCSPRSGDLSVYWYQQSLDQGLQFLIQYYNGEERAKGNILERFSAQQFPDLHSELNLSSLELGDSALYFCASSASPSYEQYFGPGTRLTVT.

This clone was recorded only once. The rearrangement uses TRBV21-1 and TRBJ2-7; TRBD1 was called by the table and not checked on the DNA. TRBV21-1 is a recognized pseudogene. The CDR3 contains 15 residues. CDR3: CASSKAGTGGDEQYF. The CDR3 nucleotides read TGTGCCAGCAGCAAAGCCGGGACAGGGGGCGACGAGCAGTACTTC.

The DNA of the CDR3 is TGTGCCAGCACTCAAGCGGGAGGGGGGGTAGATGAGCAGTACTTC. Amino acids: CASTQAGGGVDEQYF. The rearrangement uses TRBV11-2 and TRBJ2-7, with 10 bases identical to TRBD2. V lost 7 bases, J lost 7 bases, and 13 bases stayed unmatched. This CDR3 comprises 15 residues. CDR1 is SGHAT, CDR2 FQNNGV, per germline.

Notes on this clone: The identical CDR3 is also encoded by other nucleotide sequences in the sample. This chain uses TRBV4-1 with TRBJ1-1, with no clear D. V was clipped by 1 base and J by 5 bases, with 8 bases between them. Germline assignment: CDR1 MGHRA and CDR2 YSYEKL. This CDR3 has 13 residues. This CDR3 is CASSQGEDTEAFF. CDR3 nucleotides: TGCGCCAGCAGCCAAGGGGAGGATACTGAAGCTTTCTTT.

This clone occurred once. This chain uses TRBV4-3 with TRBJ1-2; TRBD1 agrees at 8 bases. J was trimmed by 8 bases and V by 0 bases; bases with no gene match: 8. The CDR3 sequence is 15 residues long. Germline V gene sequence: CDR1 LGHNA, CDR2 YSLEER. The CDR3 reads CASSQDPTGGGGYTF. In DNA form, the CDR3 reads TGCGCCAGCAGCCAAGATCCAACAGGGGGTGGGGGCTACACCTTC.

This chain links TRBV27 with TRBJ1-5, with D unresolved. Germline V gives CDR1 MNHEY, CDR2 SMNVEV (reference sequence). The CDR3 totals 16 residues. V lost 2 bases and J 0 bases, leaving 11 bases between the germline ends. DNA of the CDR3: TGTGCCAGCAGTTTAAACGGCTACCATAGCAATCAGCCCCAGCATTTT. This gives the protein CASSLNGYHSNQPQHF.

V and J are TRBV5-4 and TRBJ1-1; 8 nucleotides match TRBD1. Germline values: CDR1 SGHNT, CDR2 YYREEE (reference sequence). There are 17 residues in the CDR3. V dropped 4 bases and J dropped 3; count of bases not matched to a gene: 14. The CDR3 sequence: CASSQEIRQGRDTEAFF. DNA for the CDR3: TGTGCCAGCAGCCAAGAAATTAGACAGGGGCGGGACACTGAAGCTTTCTTT.

This clone is a singleton in its sample. The chain links TRBV5-4 to TRBJ2-7; 9 positions match TRBD1. The CDR3 sequence is 15 residues long. CDR1 is SGHNT, CDR2 YYREEE, per germline (reference sequence). The junction had 9 bases not matched to a gene; V was cut back by 2 bases and J by 6 bases. The CDR3 DNA is TGTGCCAGCAGCTTAATACCCGGGACAGGGAGCGAGCAGTACTTC. Protein: CASSLIPGTGSEQYF.

This chain connects TRBV19 to TRBJ2-3, with 8 positions matching TRBD1. V was clipped by 1 base and J by 6 bases; unmatched bases: 9. This CDR3 has 16 amino acids. CDR1 LNHDA and CDR2 SQIVND come from the germline V gene (reference sequence). The chain's CDR3 is CASSIGKTGAGDTQYF. The CDR3 bases are TGTGCCAGTAGTATAGGAAAGACAGGGGCGGGGGATACGCAGTATTTT.

The rearrangement uses TRBV6-5 and TRBJ1-5; possibly TRBD1 for D (5 bases). The CDR3 sequence is 14 residues long. Germline-derived CDR1 and CDR2 are MNHEY and SVGAGI. V was shortened by 6 bases and J by 4 bases, with 13 bases between the two germline ends. The CDR3 protein is CASRDGTANQPQHF. CDR3 in DNA: TGTGCCAGCAGAGACGGGACGGCGAATCAGCCCCAGCATTTT.

This chain connects TRBV11-2 to TRBJ1-1, with D possibly matching TRBD1 (6 bases). V lost 3 bases to trimming and J lost 8 bases, with 10 bases between them. The CDR3 has 12 residues. The germline V gene encodes CDR1 SGHAT and CDR2 FQNNGV. The CDR3 here is CASSLMTGEAFF. CDR3 bases: TGTGCCAGCAGCTTGATGACAGGAGAAGCTTTCTTT.

The V call is TRBV5-6, the J call TRBJ2-5, with 12 bases fitting TRBD2. The germline V gene encodes CDR1 SGHDT and CDR2 YYEEEE. Trimming took 0 bases from V and 5 from J; bases not matched to a gene: 8. The CDR3 has 17 amino acids. As DNA, the CDR3 is TGTGCCAGCAGCTTGGGACTAGCGGGAGAAGTTGGGGAGACCCAGTACTTC. Amino acid sequence: CASSLGLAGEVGETQYF.

A word on this clone: The junction shows a germline mismatch at one end, possibly a read error. V gene TRBV5-6 combines with J gene TRBJ1-4; D might be TRBD1 (5 bases). Germline V gene sequence: CDR1 SGHDT, CDR2 YYEEEE. The CDR3 runs to 15 residues. CDR3 amino acids: CASSLGPAGTMGPYF. CDR3 DNA: TGTGCCAGCAGCTTGGGTCCTGCCGGGACGATGGGACCCTATTTT.

V is TRBV4-1 and J is TRBJ1-6, with a weak D call TRBD1 (5 bases). Between the trimmed V and J ends, which lost 4 bases and 13 bases, there was a span of 17 bases. The CDR3 sequence is 14 residues long. CDR1 and CDR2 (germline): MGHRA, YSYEKL. The CDR3 region is CASSREGRGWPLHF. The CDR3 coding sequence is TGCGCCAGCAGCCGCGAGGGGAGAGGATGGCCCCTCCACTTT.

In regard to this clone: This CDR3 is also generated by other DNA sequences in the sample. CDR3 bases: TGTGCCAGCAGCCCAGGGACAGGGTACGAGCAGTACTTC. This translates into CASSPGTGYEQYF. V is TRBV9 and J is TRBJ2-7, with 9 bases identical to TRBD1. In germline, CDR1 is SGDLS, CDR2 YYNGEE. The CDR3 runs 13 residues. V trimming: 4 bases; J trimming: 4 bases; junction bases outside the gene matches: 3.

V usage is TRBV7-2 and J usage is TRBJ1-4; no clear D. Per germline, CDR1 SGHTA and CDR2 FQGNSA. The CDR3 spans 16 residues. The ends were cut back, 1 base at V and 4 bases at J, with 13 bases in the middle. This CDR3 reads CASSLGTSTFNEKLFF. The DNA for the CDR3 is TGTGCCAGCAGCTTAGGGACCAGTACTTTTAATGAAAAACTGTTTTTT.

V gene TRBV7-9 combines with J gene TRBJ1-3, with 7 bases aligning to TRBD1. The CDR3 runs to 15 residues. Germline CDR1 and CDR2: SEHNR and FQNEAQ (reference sequence). V trimming: 4 bases; J trimming: 2 bases; junction bases outside the gene matches: 5. The CDR3 is CASSSNQGAGNTIYF. CDR3 in DNA: TGTGCCAGCAGCTCGAATCAGGGGGCTGGAAACACCATATATTTT.

The chain joins TRBV9 to TRBJ1-2, with TRBD1 matching over 8 bases. CDR1 and CDR2 from the germline V gene are SGDLS and YYNGEE. The CDR3 spans 15 residues. The junction had 8 bases not matched to a gene; V was cut back by 0 bases and J by 7 bases. CDR3 sequence (DNA): TGTGCCAGCAGCGTAGGAGGGGTAACAGGGGGTGGCTACACCTTC. Protein: CASSVGGVTGGGYTF. Looking up the rest from reference TRBV9 and TRBJ1-2 gives the full variable domain: DSGVTQTPKHLITATGQRVTLRCSPRSGDLSVYWYQQSLDQGLQFLIQYYNGEERAKGNILERFSAQQFPDLHSELNLSSLELGDSALYFCASSVGGVTGGGYTFGSGTRLTVV.

The chain uses TRBV6-5 and TRBJ2-5; D uncertain. The germline V gene encodes CDR1 MNHEY and CDR2 SVGAGI. This CDR3 comprises 14 residues. The V gene lost 4 bases and the J gene lost 5 bases, with 14 bases spanning the gap. CDR3 sequence: CASSLGGFGETQYF. DNA of the CDR3: TGTGCCAGCAGTTTAGGTGGTTTTGGGGAGACCCAGTACTTC.

The CDR3 DNA follows: TGCGCCAGCAGCCAAGATCCCCTTAACACTGAAGCTTTCTTT. Translated: CASSQDPLNTEAFF. This rearrangement joins TRBV4-1 to TRBJ1-1; D gene uncertain. The germline CDR1 and CDR2 sequences are MGHRA and YSYEKL. Trimming pared 0 bases from V and 2 bases from J, leaving 7 bases between. The CDR3 is made up of 14 amino acids.

This clone is a singleton in its sample. This rearrangement joins TRBV30 to TRBJ1-6, with D unresolved. The CDR3 totals 15 residues. CDR1 is GTSNPN, CDR2 SVGIG, per germline (reference sequence). Trimming cost V 5 bases and J 7 bases, with 18 bases left between them. CDR3 amino acids: CAWGSENSGNSPLHF. Here the CDR3 DNA reads TGTGCCTGGGGGAGTGAGAACTCGGGAAATTCACCCCTCCACTTT.